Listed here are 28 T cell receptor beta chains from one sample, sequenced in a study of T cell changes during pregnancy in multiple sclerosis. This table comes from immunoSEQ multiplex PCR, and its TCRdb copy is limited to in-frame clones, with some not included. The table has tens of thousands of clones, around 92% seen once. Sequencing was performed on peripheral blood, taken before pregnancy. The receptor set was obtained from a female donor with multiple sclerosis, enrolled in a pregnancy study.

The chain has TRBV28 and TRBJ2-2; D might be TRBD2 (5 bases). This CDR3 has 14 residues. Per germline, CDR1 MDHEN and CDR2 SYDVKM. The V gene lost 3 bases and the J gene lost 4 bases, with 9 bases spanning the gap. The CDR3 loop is CASSFLGVTGELFF. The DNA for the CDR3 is TGTGCCAGCAGTTTCCTGGGAGTCACCGGGGAGCTGTTTTTT.

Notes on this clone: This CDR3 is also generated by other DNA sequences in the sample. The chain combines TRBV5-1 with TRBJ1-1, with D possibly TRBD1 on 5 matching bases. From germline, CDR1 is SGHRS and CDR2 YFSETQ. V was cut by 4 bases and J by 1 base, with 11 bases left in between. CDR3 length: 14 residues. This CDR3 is CASSLGGGNTEAFF. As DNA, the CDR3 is TGCGCCAGCAGCCTCGGGGGGGGGAACACTGAAGCTTTCTTT.

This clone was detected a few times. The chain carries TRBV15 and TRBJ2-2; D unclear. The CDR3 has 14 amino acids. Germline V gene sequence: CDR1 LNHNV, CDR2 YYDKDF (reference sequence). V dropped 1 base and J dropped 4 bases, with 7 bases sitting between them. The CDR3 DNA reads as TGTGCCACCAGCAGAGGTCACAGCACCGGGGAGCTGTTTTTT. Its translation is CATSRGHSTGELFF.

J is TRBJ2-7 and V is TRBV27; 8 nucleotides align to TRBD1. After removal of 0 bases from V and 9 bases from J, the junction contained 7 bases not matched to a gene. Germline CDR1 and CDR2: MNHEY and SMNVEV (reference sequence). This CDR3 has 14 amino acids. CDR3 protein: CASSLSPGGGWQYF. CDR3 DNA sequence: TGTGCCAGCAGTTTATCGCCAGGGGGCGGTTGGCAGTACTTC.

The CDR3 DNA reads as TGTGCCCGGGATGGGGGGCAAGAGACCCAGTACTTC. Amino acids: CARDGGQETQYF. The chain has TRBV30 and TRBJ2-5, with D maybe TRBD2 (6 bases). Germline CDR1 and CDR2: GTSNPN and SVGIG (reference sequence). This CDR3 contains 12 residues. Trimming took off 8 bases at V and 2 bases at J, with 12 bases between the two ends.

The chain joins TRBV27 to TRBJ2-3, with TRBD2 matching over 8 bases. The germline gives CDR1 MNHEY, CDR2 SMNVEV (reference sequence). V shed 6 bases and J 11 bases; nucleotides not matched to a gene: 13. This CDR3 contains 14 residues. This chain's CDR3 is CASSPPQGAGEQYF. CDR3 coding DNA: TGTGCCAGCAGCCCCCCCCAGGGAGCGGGAGAGCAGTATTTT.

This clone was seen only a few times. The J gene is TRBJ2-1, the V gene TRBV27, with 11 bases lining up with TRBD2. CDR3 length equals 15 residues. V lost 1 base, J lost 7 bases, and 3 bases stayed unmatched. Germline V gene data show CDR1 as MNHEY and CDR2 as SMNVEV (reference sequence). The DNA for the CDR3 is TGTGCCAGCAGTTTATGGACTAGCGGGCCTAATGAGCAGTTCTTC. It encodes CASSLWTSGPNEQFF.

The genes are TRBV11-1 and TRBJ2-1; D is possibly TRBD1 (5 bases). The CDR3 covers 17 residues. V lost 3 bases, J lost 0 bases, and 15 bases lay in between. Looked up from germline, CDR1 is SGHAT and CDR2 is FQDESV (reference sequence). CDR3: CASSFQVSQGSYNEQFF. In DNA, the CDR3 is TGTGCCAGCAGCTTTCAGGTTTCCCAGGGCTCCTACAATGAGCAGTTCTTC.

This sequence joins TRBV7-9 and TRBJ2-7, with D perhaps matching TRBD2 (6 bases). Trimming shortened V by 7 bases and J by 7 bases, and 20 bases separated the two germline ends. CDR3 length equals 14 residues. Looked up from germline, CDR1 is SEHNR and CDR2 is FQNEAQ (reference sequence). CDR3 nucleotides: TGTGCCAGCACCCCGGAGGGGACTTTCGCGGAGCAGTACTTC. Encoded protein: CASTPEGTFAEQYF.

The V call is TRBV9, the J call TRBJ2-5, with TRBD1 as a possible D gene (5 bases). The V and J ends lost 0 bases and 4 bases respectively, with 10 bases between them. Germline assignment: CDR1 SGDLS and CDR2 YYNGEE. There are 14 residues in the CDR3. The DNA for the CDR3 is TGTGCCAGCAGCGTAGATGGCAGGGCAGAGACCCAGTACTTC. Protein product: CASSVDGRAETQYF. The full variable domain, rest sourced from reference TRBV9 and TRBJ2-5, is DSGVTQTPKHLITATGQRVTLRCSPRSGDLSVYWYQQSLDQGLQFLIQYYNGEERAKGNILERFSAQQFPDLHSELNLSSLELGDSALYFCASSVDGRAETQYFGPGTRLLVL.

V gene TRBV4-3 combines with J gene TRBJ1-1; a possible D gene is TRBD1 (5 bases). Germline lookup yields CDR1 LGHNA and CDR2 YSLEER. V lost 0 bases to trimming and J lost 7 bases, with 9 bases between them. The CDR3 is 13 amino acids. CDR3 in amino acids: CASSQDRAYEAFF. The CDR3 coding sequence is TGCGCCAGCAGCCAAGACAGGGCATATGAAGCTTTCTTT.

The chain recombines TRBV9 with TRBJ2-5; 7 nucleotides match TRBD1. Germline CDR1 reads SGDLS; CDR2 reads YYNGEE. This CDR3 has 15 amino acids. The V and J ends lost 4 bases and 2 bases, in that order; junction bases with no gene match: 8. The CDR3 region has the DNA TGTGCCAGCAGCACCCACAGGGGCCGACAAGAGACCCAGTACTTC. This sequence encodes CASSTHRGRQETQYF.

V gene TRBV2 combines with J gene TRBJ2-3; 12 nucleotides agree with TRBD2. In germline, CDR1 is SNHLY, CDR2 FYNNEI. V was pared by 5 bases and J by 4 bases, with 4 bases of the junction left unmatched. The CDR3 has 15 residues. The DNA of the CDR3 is TGTGCCAGCAGTCGTCTAGCGGGAGGGGCAGATACGCAGTATTTT. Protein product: CASSRLAGGADTQYF.

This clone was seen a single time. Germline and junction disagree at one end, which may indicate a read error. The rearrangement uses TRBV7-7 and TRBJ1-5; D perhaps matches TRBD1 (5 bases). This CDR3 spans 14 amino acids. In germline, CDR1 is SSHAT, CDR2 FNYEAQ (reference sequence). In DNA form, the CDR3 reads TGTGCTAGCAGCTTAGCTCAGGGAAATCAGCCCCAGCATTTT. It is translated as CASSLAQGNQPQHF.

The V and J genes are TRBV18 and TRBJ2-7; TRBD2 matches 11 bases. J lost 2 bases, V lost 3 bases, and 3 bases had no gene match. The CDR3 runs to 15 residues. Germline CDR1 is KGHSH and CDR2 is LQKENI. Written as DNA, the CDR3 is TGTGCCAGCTCACCGACTAGCGGGATAACCTACGAGCAGTACTTC. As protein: CASSPTSGITYEQYF.

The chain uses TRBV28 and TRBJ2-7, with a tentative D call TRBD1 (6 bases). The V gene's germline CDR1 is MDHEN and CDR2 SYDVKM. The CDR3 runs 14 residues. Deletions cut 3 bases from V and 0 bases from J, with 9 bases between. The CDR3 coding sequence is TGTGCCAGCAGTTTCAGGGGCACCTCCTACGAGCAGTACTTC. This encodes CASSFRGTSYEQYF.

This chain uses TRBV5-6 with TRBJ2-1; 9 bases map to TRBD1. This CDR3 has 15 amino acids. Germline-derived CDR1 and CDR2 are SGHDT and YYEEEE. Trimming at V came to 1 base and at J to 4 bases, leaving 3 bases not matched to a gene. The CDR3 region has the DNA TGTGCCAGCAGCTTGTCCGGACAGGGGTACAATGAGCAGTTCTTC. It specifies CASSLSGQGYNEQFF.

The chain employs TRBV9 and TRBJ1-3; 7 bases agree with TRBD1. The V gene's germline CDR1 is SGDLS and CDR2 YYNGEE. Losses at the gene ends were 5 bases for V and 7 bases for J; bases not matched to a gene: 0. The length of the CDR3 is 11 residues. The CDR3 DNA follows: TGTGCCAGCAGGACAGGGAACACCATATATTTT. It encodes CASRTGNTIYF. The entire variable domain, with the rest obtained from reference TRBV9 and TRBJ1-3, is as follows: DSGVTQTPKHLITATGQRVTLRCSPRSGDLSVYWYQQSLDQGLQFLIQYYNGEERAKGNILERFSAQQFPDLHSELNLSSLELGDSALYFCASRTGNTIYFGEGSWLTVV.

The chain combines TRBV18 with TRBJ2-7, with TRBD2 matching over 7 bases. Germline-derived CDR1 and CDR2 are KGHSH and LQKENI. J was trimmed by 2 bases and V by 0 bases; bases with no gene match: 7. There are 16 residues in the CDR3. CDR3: CASSPPGGYITYEQYF. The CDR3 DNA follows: TGTGCCAGCTCACCACCGGGAGGGTACATAACCTACGAGCAGTACTTC.

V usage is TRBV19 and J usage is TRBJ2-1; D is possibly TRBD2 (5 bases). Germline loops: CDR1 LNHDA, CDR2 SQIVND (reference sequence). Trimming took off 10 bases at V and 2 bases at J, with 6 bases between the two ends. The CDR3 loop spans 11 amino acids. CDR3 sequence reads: CATGTYNEQFF. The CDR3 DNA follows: TGTGCCACCGGGACCTACAATGAGCAGTTCTTC.

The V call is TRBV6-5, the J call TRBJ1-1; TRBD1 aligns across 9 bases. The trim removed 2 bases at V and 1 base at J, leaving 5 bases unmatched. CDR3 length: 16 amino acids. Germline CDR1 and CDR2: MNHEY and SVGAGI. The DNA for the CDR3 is TGTGCCAGCAGTTACACACCGGGACAGGGGAACACTGAAGCTTTCTTT. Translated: CASSYTPGQGNTEAFF.

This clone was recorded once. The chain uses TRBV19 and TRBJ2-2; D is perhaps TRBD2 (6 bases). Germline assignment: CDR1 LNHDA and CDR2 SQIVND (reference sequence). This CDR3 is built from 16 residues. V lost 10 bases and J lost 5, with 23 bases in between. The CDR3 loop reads CATRDGGTPGTGELFF. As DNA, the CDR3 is TGTGCCACCAGAGACGGAGGGACCCCCGGAACCGGGGAGCTGTTTTTT.

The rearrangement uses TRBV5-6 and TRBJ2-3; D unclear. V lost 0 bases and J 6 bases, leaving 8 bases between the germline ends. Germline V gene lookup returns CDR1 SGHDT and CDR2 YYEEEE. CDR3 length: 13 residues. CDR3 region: CASSLDVRDTQYF. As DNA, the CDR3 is TGTGCCAGCAGCTTGGATGTGAGGGATACGCAGTATTTT.

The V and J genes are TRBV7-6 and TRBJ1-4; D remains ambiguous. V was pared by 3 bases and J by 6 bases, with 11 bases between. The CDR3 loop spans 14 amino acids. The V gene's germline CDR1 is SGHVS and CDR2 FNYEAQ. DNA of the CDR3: TGTGCCAGCAGCTTTGGCCCCGGGTATGAAAAACTGTTTTTT. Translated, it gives CASSFGPGYEKLFF.

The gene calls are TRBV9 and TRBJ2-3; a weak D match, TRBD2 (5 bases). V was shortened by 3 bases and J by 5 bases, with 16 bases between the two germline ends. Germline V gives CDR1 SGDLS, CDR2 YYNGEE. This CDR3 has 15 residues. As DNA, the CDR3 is TGTGCCAGCAGCGCCGGACTCTTCCGTCGAGATACGCAGTATTTT. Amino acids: CASSAGLFRRDTQYF. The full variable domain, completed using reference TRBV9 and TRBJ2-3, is DSGVTQTPKHLITATGQRVTLRCSPRSGDLSVYWYQQSLDQGLQFLIQYYNGEERAKGNILERFSAQQFPDLHSELNLSSLELGDSALYFCASSAGLFRRDTQYFGPGTRLTVL.

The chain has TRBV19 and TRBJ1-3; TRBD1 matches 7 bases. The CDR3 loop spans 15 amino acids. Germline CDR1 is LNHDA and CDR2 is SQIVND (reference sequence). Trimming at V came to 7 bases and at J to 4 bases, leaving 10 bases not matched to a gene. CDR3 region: CASTRKGATGNTIYF. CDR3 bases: TGTGCCAGTACCAGAAAGGGGGCGACGGGAAACACCATATATTTT.

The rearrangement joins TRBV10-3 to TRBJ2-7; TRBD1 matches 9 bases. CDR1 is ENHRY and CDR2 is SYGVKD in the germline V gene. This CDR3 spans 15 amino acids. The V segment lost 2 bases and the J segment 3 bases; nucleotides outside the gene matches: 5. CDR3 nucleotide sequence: TGTGCCATCAGTGAGAAGGGACAGGGATTCTACGAGCAGTACTTC. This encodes CAISEKGQGFYEQYF.

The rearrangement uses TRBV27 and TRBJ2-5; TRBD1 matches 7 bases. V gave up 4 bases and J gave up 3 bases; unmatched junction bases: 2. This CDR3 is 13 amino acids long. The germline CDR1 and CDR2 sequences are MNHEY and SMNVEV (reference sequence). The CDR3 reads CASSSGTEETQYF. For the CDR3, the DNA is TGTGCCAGCAGTTCCGGGACAGAAGAGACCCAGTACTTC.